This paragraph covers one T cell receptor beta chain sequence. This entry is derived from a study of control samples from healthy donors and cancer patients. Libraries were prepared by immunoSEQ multiplex PCR; TCRdb keeps only in-frame clonotypes and omits some of them. There are about 130,000 clones in the sample; approximately 90% occur only once, and roughly 2.5% lies in the top ten. V dropped 4 bases and J dropped 2 bases, with 12 bases sitting between them. Germline loops: CDR1 SGHRS, CDR2 YFSETQ. The CDR3 is made up of 14 amino acids. V and J are TRBV5-1 and TRBJ1-1, with D unresolved. The sequencing sample was made of blood. The receptor comes from a man aged 40-50 years in good health. CDR3 DNA: TGCGCCAGCAGCCCGCTAAGGGCAAACACTGAAGCTTTCTTT. Translated, it gives CASSPLRANTEAFF.